These T cell receptor beta chains were read from a single sample in a study of control samples from healthy donors and cancer patients. Assay: immunoSEQ multiplex PCR; the TCRdb copy retains only in-frame clones and omits some. The sample yields some 90,000 clones, 80% to 95% seen once. The sample consisted of blood. All receptors derive from a woman in her 30s in good health. CDR3s include the opening cysteine and the closing phenylalanine or tryptophan. The D gene is left open where the match is weak. Clone size appears in some rows only: once, few, many, or a class for an expanded clone.

size: NA
D: NA
J: TRBJ1-2
V: TRBV6-5
DNA: TGTGCCAGCACCGAATCCCGGCAGTTCATCTATGGCTACACCTTC
CDR3: CASTESRQFIYGYTF

size: NA
D: TRBD1
J: TRBJ2-2
V: TRBV6-8
DNA: TGTGCCAGCAGCCGACCGGGACAGGGGGGCGGTAGGCTGTTTTTT
CDR3: CASSRPGQGGGRLFF

size: NA
D: TRBD1
J: TRBJ1-3
V: TRBV27
DNA: TGTGCCAGCAGTGCCCGGACAGGGGCCGGAAACACCATATATTTT
CDR3: CASSARTGAGNTIYF

size: NA
D: NA
J: TRBJ2-7
V: TRBV16
DNA: TGTGCCAGCAGCCACCGGACACAGACCTACGAGCAGTACTTC
CDR3: CASSHRTQTYEQYF

size: NA
D: NA
J: TRBJ2-7
V: TRBV10-3
DNA: TGTGCCATCACCCCGGACGGAACCTACGAGCAGTACTTC
CDR3: CAITPDGTYEQYF

size: NA
D: TRBD1
J: TRBJ2-2
V: TRBV18
DNA: TGTGCCAGCTCACCACTCATCTGGACAGGGGGCACCGGGGAGCTGTTTTTT
CDR3: CASSPLIWTGGTGELFF

size: NA
D: NA
J: TRBJ2-5
V: TRBV20-1
DNA: TGCAGTGCTGGTGAAGAGACCCAGTACTTC
CDR3: CSAGEETQYF

size: NA
D: TRBD1
J: TRBJ1-3
V: TRBV28
DNA: TGTGCCAGCAGTCCACAGGGGGTCGCTGGAAACACCATATATTTT
CDR3: CASSPQGVAGNTIYF

size: NA
D: TRBD1
J: TRBJ2-2
V: TRBV28
DNA: TGTGCCAGCATTACAGGGGGCGTCACCGGGGAGCTGTTTTTT
CDR3: CASITGGVTGELFF

size: NA
D: NA
J: TRBJ1-2
V: TRBV23-1
DNA: TGCGCCAGCAGGGCGGGCCGGGGCTACACCTTC
CDR3: CASRAGRGYTF

size: NA
D: TRBD1
J: TRBJ1-1
V: TRBV7-9
DNA: TGTGCCAGCAGATGGACAGGGACGTTGAACACTGAAGCTTTCTTT
CDR3: CASRWTGTLNTEAFF

size: NA
D: TRBD1
J: TRBJ2-2
V: TRBV30
DNA: TGTGCCCGGAACAGGGGTGGGGGGGAGCTGTTTTTT
CDR3: CARNRGGGELFF

size: NA
D: TRBD2
J: TRBJ2-1
V: TRBV4-1
DNA: TGCGCCAGCAGCCAGCCGGGACTAGCGGGGGGGCCTGGTGAGCAGTTCTTC
CDR3: CASSQPGLAGGPGEQFF

size: NA
D: NA
J: TRBJ1-6
V: TRBV5-1
DNA: TGCGCCAGCAGCTTGAAGTGGGGGTTTTTCGATTCACCCCTCCACTTT
CDR3: CASSLKWGFFDSPLHF

size: NA
D: TRBD2
J: TRBJ2-4
V: TRBV14
DNA: TGTGCCAGCAGCCAAGAGGGACTAGCGGGGGTAGCCAAAAACATTCAGTACTTC
CDR3: CASSQEGLAGVAKNIQYF

size: few
D: NA
J: TRBJ2-1
V: TRBV12-3/TRBV12-4
DNA: TGTGCCAGCAGTTTAGCGGGGGCGAGTGAGCAGTTCTTC
CDR3: CASSLAGASEQFF

size: once
D: NA
J: TRBJ1-1
V: TRBV2
DNA: TGTGCCAGCAGTGAGGTATACAGGATGAACACTGAAGCTTTCTTT
CDR3: CASSEVYRMNTEAFF

size: NA
D: NA
J: TRBJ2-3
V: TRBV19
DNA: TGTGCCAGTAGTGTCACCACAGATACGCAGTATTTT
CDR3: CASSVTTDTQYF